The 18 T cell receptor beta chains presented below share a single source sample, sequenced in a study of identical twins. TCRdb redid the calling of the 5' RACE reads with MiXCR, one entry per CDR3 protein. This sample carries some 660,000 distinct CDR3 sequences, roughly 8% of them seen once, and the ten largest clones take around 0.98%. The same data also contributed to another study, on yellow fever vaccine responses in identical twins.

Specimen: PBMCs. These receptors all stem from a woman aged 18-29 years in good health.

The chain links TRBV7-9 to TRBJ2-1; no reliable D call. Trimming removed 1 base from V and 5 bases from J, with 15 bases in between. The germline gives CDR1 SEHNR, CDR2 FQNEAQ (reference sequence). The CDR3 extends over 16 amino acids. The CDR3 nucleotides are TGTGCCAGCAGCTTAGTTTCTACTATGATTAACAATGAGCAGTTCTTC. Its translation: CASSLVSTMINNEQFF.

This sequence joins TRBV28 and TRBJ2-3; D unclear. The CDR3 covers 16 residues. V was cut by 2 bases and J by 2 bases, with 14 bases left in between. Germline assignment: CDR1 MDHEN and CDR2 SYDVKM. This chain's CDR3 is CASSLSPRRTTDTQYF. In nucleotides, the CDR3 is TGTGCCAGCAGTTTAAGTCCGCGGCGGACCACAGATACGCAGTATTTT. The full variable domain, completed using reference TRBV28 and TRBJ2-3, is DVKVTQSSRYLVKRTGEKVFLECVQDMDHENMFWYRQDPGLGLRLIYFSYDVKMKEKGDIPEGYSVSREKKERFSLILESASTNQTSMYLCASSLSPRRTTDTQYFGPGTRLTVL.

This clonotype was found a few times. CDR3: CASSFPGEPYEQYF. The DNA of the CDR3 is TGCGCCAGCAGCTTCCCGGGGGAGCCCTACGAGCAGTACTTC. The chain carries TRBV5-1 and TRBJ2-7; D perhaps matches TRBD2 (6 bases). Germline CDR1 is SGHRS and CDR2 is YFSETQ. This CDR3 has 14 amino acids. Trimming shortened V by 2 bases and J by 2 bases, and 11 bases separated the two germline ends. The entire variable domain, with the rest obtained from reference TRBV5-1 and TRBJ2-7, is as follows: KAGVTQTPRYLIKTRGQQVTLSCSPISGHRSVSWYQQTPGQGLQFLFEYFSETQRNKGNFPGRFSGRQFSNSRSEMNVSTLELGDSALYLCASSFPGEPYEQYFGPGTRLTVT.

This clonotype was counted at least ten times. This chain uses TRBV12-3 or TRBV12-4 with TRBJ2-7, with 7 positions matching TRBD2. The CDR3 is 14 amino acids. V shed 7 bases and J 3 bases; nucleotides not matched to a gene: 9. The CDR3 spells CASTSSGHGYEQYF. For the CDR3, the DNA is TGTGCCAGCACCTCTAGCGGACACGGCTACGAGCAGTACTTC.

This clonotype appeared many times. The chain employs TRBV3-1 and TRBJ2-1, with TRBD2 identical over 12 bases. The CDR3 sequence is 17 residues long. CDR1 is LGHDT and CDR2 is YNNKEL in the germline V gene (reference sequence). V gave up 3 bases and J gave up 4 bases; unmatched junction bases: 7. For the CDR3, the DNA is TGTGCCAGCAGCCAGCTCGGACTAGCGGGGAAGTACAATGAGCAGTTCTTC. Translation gives CASSQLGLAGKYNEQFF.

There are a few counts of this clonotype. The genes are TRBV4-1 and TRBJ2-7; 8 bases line up with TRBD2. This CDR3 is 15 amino acids long. CDR1 and CDR2 (germline): MGHRA, YSYEKL. Trimming removed 2 bases from V and 2 bases from J; junction bases left unmatched: 5. The CDR3 loop reads CASSQKLADAYEQYF. The CDR3 bases are TGCGCCAGCAGCCAAAAACTAGCGGACGCCTACGAGCAGTACTTC.

This clonotype has a handful of counts. The chain couples TRBV7-2 to TRBJ2-1, with 12 bases lining up with TRBD2. Trimming removed 0 bases from V and 4 bases from J; junction bases left unmatched: 4. CDR3 size: 17 residues. Germline CDR1 and CDR2: SGHTA and FQGNSA. For the CDR3, the DNA is TGTGCCAGCAGCTTAGCCTCACTAGCGGGAGGTTACAATGAGCAGTTCTTC. It codes for CASSLASLAGGYNEQFF.

This clonotype was picked up a small number of times. Here the CDR3 reads CSVLGNEQFF. CDR3 coding DNA: TGCAGCGTTTTAGGCAATGAGCAGTTCTTC. The rearrangement joins TRBV29-1 to TRBJ2-1; no firm D call. Trimming shortened V by 5 bases and J by 6 bases, and 5 bases separated the two germline ends. The CDR3 consists of 10 residues. Germline V gives CDR1 SQVTM, CDR2 ANQGSEA.

This clonotype has a handful of counts. Here the CDR3 reads CASSPERHSNQPQHF. The CDR3 DNA sequence: TGTGCCAGCAGCCCTGAACGGCATAGCAATCAGCCCCAGCATTTT. The chain links TRBV12-3 or TRBV12-4 to TRBJ1-5; D is unresolved. This CDR3 has 15 amino acids. V lost 6 bases to trimming and J lost 0 bases, with 12 bases between them.

This rearrangement joins TRBV11-2 to TRBJ2-1; TRBD2 agrees at 10 bases. This CDR3 region has 18 residues. Germline lookup yields CDR1 SGHAT and CDR2 FQNNGV. With V trimmed by 1 base and J by 7 bases, 13 bases remained unmatched. DNA for the CDR3: TGTGCCAGCAGCTTAGTAGGAGGTGGGACTAGCGCCCAAAATGAGCAGTTCTTC. It codes for CASSLVGGGTSAQNEQFF.

Only a few counts were recorded for this clonotype. The V and J genes are TRBV7-2 and TRBJ2-5; D is perhaps TRBD2 (5 bases). This CDR3 spans 15 amino acids. Trimming left V 6 bases short and J 2 bases short, with 16 bases between. Germline loops: CDR1 SGHTA, CDR2 FQGNSA. The CDR3 sequence is CASSVVTGIQETQYF. The CDR3 bases are TGTGCCAGCAGTGTTGTGACGGGAATTCAAGAGACCCAGTACTTC.

This chain uses TRBV29-1 with TRBJ2-3; TRBD2 agrees at 13 bases. The junction had 7 bases not matched to a gene; V was cut back by 6 bases and J by 1 base. CDR3 length equals 16 residues. Germline lookup yields CDR1 SQVTM and CDR2 ANQGSEA. CDR3 residues: CSVTGLAGMGTDTQYF. The CDR3 region has the DNA TGCAGCGTGACGGGACTAGCGGGAATGGGCACAGATACGCAGTATTTT.

This clonotype was counted many times. The chain employs TRBV15 and TRBJ2-3, with 7 positions matching TRBD2. The CDR3 has 15 residues. Germline CDR1 and CDR2: LNHNV and YYDKDF (reference sequence). V dropped 1 base and J dropped 2; count of bases not matched to a gene: 3. This CDR3 is CATSRGTSDTDTQYF. The DNA of the CDR3 is TGTGCCACCAGCAGAGGAACTAGCGACACAGATACGCAGTATTTT.

This clonotype has at least ten counts. This rearrangement joins TRBV12-3 or TRBV12-4 to TRBJ2-7; D uncertain. With 2 bases removed from V and 4 bases from J, the gap between germline ends came to 6 bases. There are 12 residues in the CDR3. The CDR3 loop is CASSLRLYEQYF. The CDR3 DNA reads TGTGCCAGCAGTTTAAGGCTTTACGAGCAGTACTTC.

This clonotype has just a few counts. CDR3 DNA: TGCGCCAGCAGCTCCGAGGACGGCCTTGGGAAACTGTTTTTT. This encodes CASSSEDGLGKLFF. V usage is TRBV5-1 and J usage is TRBJ1-4; no reliable D call. CDR1 is SGHRS, CDR2 YFSETQ, per germline. Trimming stripped 3 bases from V and 11 bases from J, with 17 bases between. The CDR3 has 14 amino acids.

This clonotype has at least ten counts. The chain is built from TRBV6-1 and TRBJ2-5; unclear D gene. This CDR3 spans 15 amino acids. Looked up from germline, CDR1 is MNHNS and CDR2 is SASEGT. Between the trimmed V and J ends, which lost 9 bases and 3 bases, there was a span of 20 bases. This CDR3 reads CASTGREVGKETQYF. CDR3 nucleotides: TGTGCCAGTACGGGTCGAGAAGTTGGCAAAGAGACCCAGTACTTC.

This clonotype was counted only a few times. CDR3 amino acids: CASSFVVGDSRSDTQYF. The CDR3, as DNA: TGTGCCAGCAGTTTTGTAGTGGGGGACAGCCGATCGGATACGCAGTATTTT. The chain joins TRBV28 to TRBJ2-3; 7 bases line up with TRBD1. Germline CDR1 reads MDHEN; CDR2 reads SYDVKM. This CDR3 spans 17 amino acids. V dropped 3 bases and J dropped 6; count of bases not matched to a gene: 15.

The sample holds a few counts of this clonotype. The genes are TRBV9 and TRBJ2-5; 12 bases are shared with TRBD2. J was trimmed by 2 bases and V by 0 bases; bases with no gene match: 8. Germline V lookup: CDR1 SGDLS, CDR2 YYNGEE. The CDR3 is made up of 18 amino acids. CDR3 in DNA: TGTGCCAGCAGCGTAGGGACTAGCGGGGCGGGATATCAAGAGACCCAGTACTTC. It specifies CASSVGTSGAGYQETQYF. Filled out from reference TRBV9 and TRBJ2-5, the complete variable domain reads DSGVTQTPKHLITATGQRVTLRCSPRSGDLSVYWYQQSLDQGLQFLIQYYNGEERAKGNILERFSAQQFPDLHSELNLSSLELGDSALYFCASSVGTSGAGYQETQYFGPGTRLLVL.